The 9 T cell receptor beta chains below were found in one sample sequenced in a study of T cell repertoires in cytomegalovirus infection. One entry per CDR3 protein, called by TCRdb with MiXCR from the reads. The sample has 150,000 or so distinct CDR3 sequences; around a quarter are singletons. Sequencing used PBMCs. The source of these receptors is a human donor in good health (CMV status not recorded). Some clones in this sample may be carry-over from other donors' samples.

The chain employs TRBV20-1 and TRBJ2-3; TRBD2 matches at 10 bases. CDR1 and CDR2 (germline): DFQATT, SNEGSKA (reference sequence). V shed 1 base, J shed 3 bases, and the junction held 4 bases outside the gene matches. The CDR3 is 15 amino acids. The chain's CDR3 is CSARGLAGVTDTQYF. CDR3 nucleotide sequence: TGCAGTGCTAGAGGCCTAGCGGGAGTGACAGATACGCAGTATTTT.

This clonotype was recorded many times. This chain joins TRBV12-3 or TRBV12-4 and TRBJ2-7; D unclear. The CDR3 has 11 amino acids. Trimming removed 3 bases at V and 5 bases at J, with 5 bases between. The CDR3 coding sequence is TGTGCCAGCAGTTTTCGGGACGAGCAGTACTTC. Translating it yields CASSFRDEQYF.

The chain is built from TRBV10-3 and TRBJ1-4; possibly TRBD1 for D (6 bases). The CDR3 sequence is 13 residues long. Germline CDR1 and CDR2: ENHRY and SYGVKD. Trimming removed 7 bases at V and 5 bases at J, with 11 bases between. The CDR3: CAIKGGGNEKLFF. In DNA, the CDR3 is TGTGCCATCAAAGGGGGAGGGAATGAAAAACTGTTTTTT.

The CDR3 here is CASSLVLAGNEQFF. The CDR3 DNA reads TGTGCCAGCAGCTTGGTACTAGCAGGGAATGAGCAGTTCTTC. The chain recombines TRBV5-6 with TRBJ2-1; perhaps TRBD2 as D (6 bases). This CDR3 is built from 14 residues. Looked up from germline, CDR1 is SGHDT and CDR2 is YYEEEE. Trimming shortened V by 0 bases and J by 7 bases, and 11 bases separated the two germline ends.

V and J are TRBV20-1 and TRBJ1-6; D remains ambiguous. Trimming took off 5 bases at V and 8 bases at J, with 13 bases between the two ends. The CDR3 contains 13 residues. Germline loops: CDR1 DFQATT, CDR2 SNEGSKA (reference sequence). The CDR3 loop reads CSAGTYGDSPLHF. CDR3 DNA: TGCAGTGCTGGCACGTATGGTGATTCACCCCTCCACTTT.

This clonotype was detected ten times or more. This chain connects TRBV11-2 to TRBJ1-1, with a weak D call TRBD1 (5 bases). CDR1 is SGHAT, CDR2 FQNNGV, per germline. With 5 bases removed from V and 4 bases from J, the gap between germline ends came to 14 bases. The CDR3 is made up of 14 amino acids. In DNA, the CDR3 is TGTGCCAGCAGCCCAGAACGGACATCCACTGAAGCTTTCTTT. Amino acid sequence: CASSPERTSTEAFF.

In its sample, this clonotype was seen many times. The genes are TRBV7-2 and TRBJ2-3; D remains ambiguous. Trimming removed 3 bases at V and 2 bases at J, with 15 bases between. CDR3 length: 16 residues. In germline, CDR1 is SGHTA, CDR2 FQGNSA. DNA for the CDR3: TGTGCCAGCAGCTTTTTTCCTGGCACTTCCACAGATACGCAGTATTTT. Translating gives CASSFFPGTSTDTQYF.

The chain joins TRBV7-9 to TRBJ2-7; 7 bases map to TRBD2. The CDR3 covers 16 residues. V shed 5 bases and J 7 bases; nucleotides not matched to a gene: 17. Germline V CDR1 and CDR2: SEHNR, FQNEAQ (reference sequence). The CDR3 DNA follows: TGTGCCAGCAGCCCGTCGGGACGGGAGGATTTAGGGGAGCAGTACTTC. It yields the protein CASSPSGREDLGEQYF.

V is TRBV27 and J is TRBJ2-7, with 7 bases matching TRBD2. The CDR3 is 17 residues long. J lost 3 bases, V lost 2 bases, and 13 bases had no gene match. Germline loops: CDR1 MNHEY, CDR2 SMNVEV (reference sequence). CDR3 amino acids: CASSLIFGLAENYEQYF. The CDR3 region has the DNA TGTGCCAGCAGTTTAATCTTTGGCCTAGCGGAGAACTACGAGCAGTACTTC.